A selection of T cell receptor beta chains follows, all from one sample in a study of PD-L1 blockade in urothelial cancer. Measured with immunoSEQ multiplex PCR; TCRdb has only the in-frame clones, and not every one. In the table there are approximately 67,000 clones, approximately 83% of which are singletons. Sequencing was performed on PBMCs, taken around atezolizumab (anti-PD-L1) treatment. The receptors were sampled from a man in his 60s with urothelial cancer. Each CDR3 is given with its conserved first and last residue. Each record gives: V gene, D gene, clone size, J gene, CDR3 protein, CDR3 DNA. A D gene is named only where the DNA matches it firmly. Clone size is not always given. Where it is, it says once, few, many or a class for expanded clones.

>TRBV10-3|-|-|TRBJ1-1
CAISEYGIPIKIEAFF
TGTGCCATCAGTGAGTACGGTATCCCTATTAAAATTGAAGCTTTCTTT
>TRBV9|-|-|TRBJ2-3
CASSIRLDSTDTQYF
TGTGCCAGCAGCATAAGACTAGATAGCACAGATACGCAGTATTTT
>TRBV10-3|TRBD2|-|TRBJ2-3
CATSGVAGTTDTQYF
TGTGCCACTTCGGGGGTAGCGGGAACTACAGATACGCAGTATTTT
>TRBV5-1|TRBD2|-|TRBJ2-3
CASRLSGADSDTQYF
TGCGCCAGCAGACTCAGCGGGGCGGATTCAGATACGCAGTATTTT
>TRBV7-9|-|-|TRBJ1-2
CASSHQGGGGYTF
TGTGCCAGCAGCCACCAAGGGGGGGGCGGCTACACCTTC
>TRBV2|TRBD1|-|TRBJ1-2
CASSPTTGGYYGYTF
TGTGCCAGCAGCCCGACGACAGGGGGTTACTATGGCTACACCTTC
>TRBV7-9|TRBD1|few|TRBJ1-2
CASSHTGTGDNYGYTF
TGTGCCAGCAGCCACACCGGGACAGGGGATAACTATGGCTACACCTTC
>TRBV6-5|-|-|TRBJ1-2
CASWSGYGYTF
TGTGCCAGCTGGTCGGGTTATGGCTACACCTTC
>TRBV4-1|-|-|TRBJ2-7
CASSQDRAGISYEQYF
TGCGCCAGCAGCCAAGATCGGGCGGGGATCTCCTACGAGCAGTACTTC
>TRBV5-6|-|-|TRBJ2-2
CASSLWAATNTGELFF
TGTGCCAGCAGCTTGTGGGCAGCTACGAACACCGGGGAGCTGTTTTTT
>TRBV29-1|TRBD1|once|TRBJ1-1
CSVGTGGETEAFF
TGCAGCGTCGGGACAGGGGGCGAGACTGAAGCTTTCTTT
>TRBV11-2|TRBD2|-|TRBJ2-1
CASSLHSQGLADYNEQFF
TGTGCCAGCAGCCTTCATAGCCAGGGACTAGCGGACTACAATGAGCAGTTCTTC
>TRBV30|TRBD1|-|TRBJ2-1
CAWSVTRTGGRDEQFF
TGTGCCTGGAGTGTAACCCGGACAGGGGGTAGGGATGAGCAGTTCTTC
>TRBV19|TRBD2|-|TRBJ2-5
CASSIQGRGGQETQYF
TGTGCCAGTAGTATCCAGGGGCGGGGGGGCCAAGAGACCCAGTACTTC
>TRBV18|TRBD1|few|TRBJ1-6
CASSAGQDNSPLHF
TGTGCCAGCTCAGCCGGACAGGATAATTCACCCCTCCACTTT
>TRBV6-5|TRBD1|-|TRBJ2-7
CASSYTGQGFEEQYF
TGTGCCAGCAGTTACACGGGACAGGGGTTTGAGGAGCAGTACTTC
>TRBV19|-|-|TRBJ2-3
CASMGSNRFGTQYF
TGTGCCAGTATGGGGAGCAATCGATTTGGTACGCAGTATTTT
>TRBV30|-|-|TRBJ1-2
CAWSGQVYGYTF
TGTGCCTGGAGTGGTCAGGTCTATGGCTACACCTTC
>TRBV30|-|few|TRBJ1-5
CAWSVVENQPQHF
TGTGCCTGGAGTGTTGTAGAGAATCAGCCCCAGCATTTT
>TRBV19|-|-|TRBJ2-7
CASSINEGSYEQYF
TGTGCCAGTAGTATAAATGAGGGCTCCTACGAGCAGTACTTC
>TRBV5-1|-|-|TRBJ2-7
CASSLPGDEQYF
TGCGCCAGCAGCTTGCCGGGGGACGAGCAGTACTTC
>TRBV4-3|TRBD2|-|TRBJ2-3
CASSQEPTSGGADTQYF
TGCGCCAGCAGCCAAGAACCCACTAGCGGGGGGGCGGATACGCAGTATTTT
>TRBV5-8|TRBD1|-|TRBJ1-5
CASKGSGQGWNQPQHF
TGTGCCAGCAAGGGGTCGGGACAGGGGTGGAATCAGCCCCAGCATTTT